Listed below are T cell receptor beta chains from one sample, sequenced in a study of cytomegalovirus exposure and HLA in healthy donors. The table came from immunoSEQ multiplex PCR; TCRdb's copy has only in-frame clones and leaves some out. The table shows over 90,000 clones, with approximately 85% occurring only once. The sample comprised PBMCs. These receptors all come from a middle-aged man in good health and CMV-seropositive. The CDR3 runs from the conserved cysteine through the conserved F or W. A D gene is named only where the DNA matches it firmly. A clone size is listed for some rows: how often the clone was seen (once, few, many), or a class if it is expanded.

- | TRBJ2-3 | - | TRBV28 | TGTGCCAGCAGTTTAACAGGGTTCACAGATACGCAGTATTTT | CASSLTGFTDTQYF
- | TRBJ2-1 | TRBD2 | TRBV2 | TGTGCCAGCAGTGAACAACTAGCGGGGGCCAACAATGAGCAGTTCTTC | CASSEQLAGANNEQFF
- | TRBJ2-5 | TRBD2 | TRBV5-1 | TGCGCCAGCAGCTGGGTCACTAGCGGGAGAGAGACCCAGTACTTC | CASSWVTSGRETQYF
- | TRBJ2-7 | - | TRBV5-1 | TGCGCCAGCAGCTTGGACGGGAGCGGCGAGCAGTACTTC | CASSLDGSGEQYF
few | TRBJ2-3 | - | TRBV10-3 | TGTGCCATCAGTCAAAGCGGAACTAGCACAGATACGCAGTATTTT | CAISQSGTSTDTQYF
once | TRBJ1-1 | - | TRBV5-1 | TGCGCCAGCAGCTCCGACAGGTACACTGAAGCTTTCTTT | CASSSDRYTEAFF
- | TRBJ2-7 | - | TRBV5-1 | TGCGCCAGCAGCTTGGTTCCGGGTAGCTCCTACGAGCAGTACTTC | CASSLVPGSSYEQYF
once | TRBJ2-1 | - | TRBV2 | TGTGCCAGCAGCCGGAGGGTCTCCTACAATGAGCAGTTCTTC | CASSRRVSYNEQFF
- | TRBJ2-3 | - | TRBV28 | TGTGCCAGCAGTTTAATAGGGGCCCCCACAGATACGCAGTATTTT | CASSLIGAPTDTQYF
- | TRBJ1-2 | TRBD1 | TRBV18 | TGTGCCAGCTCACCAGGACAGGGCGGCTATGGCTACACCTTC | CASSPGQGGYGYTF
few | TRBJ2-7 | - | TRBV19 | TGTGCCAGTAGTAACGGGGGGCGAGGCTACGAGCAGTACTTC | CASSNGGRGYEQYF
few | TRBJ2-7 | - | TRBV4-1 | TGCGCCAGCAGCCATATGGAGGAAGAACAGTACTTC | CASSHMEEEQYF
- | TRBJ2-3 | TRBD2 | TRBV19 | TGTGCCAGTATGGCGGGGGGGAAGGGAGATACGCAGTATTTT | CASMAGGKGDTQYF
- | TRBJ2-2 | TRBD2 | TRBV29-1 | TGCAGCGTTCATGGTCAGCGGGGGACCGGGGAGCTGTTTTTT | CSVHGQRGTGELFF
few | TRBJ2-3 | - | TRBV11-2 | TGTGCCAGCAGCTTTAACGGGGACGGGAGCCCCACAGATACGCAGTATTTT | CASSFNGDGSPTDTQYF
- | TRBJ1-5 | TRBD1 | TRBV6-1 | TGTGCCAGCAGTCGCTTGGACAGGGAAGGACAGCCCCAGCATTTT | CASSRLDREGQPQHF
- | TRBJ1-5 | - | TRBV28 | TGTGCCAGCAGTACAGGTGGTGGCAATCAGCCCCAGCATTTT | CASSTGGGNQPQHF
- | TRBJ1-2 | - | TRBV28 | TGTGCCAGCAGTTCTCGGGGGGCAGACTATGGCTACACCTTC | CASSSRGADYGYTF
- | TRBJ2-2 | - | TRBV6-5 | TGTGCCAGCAGTTTGGCGACAGGTCACAACACCGGGGAGCTGTTTTTT | CASSLATGHNTGELFF
few | TRBJ1-6 | - | TRBV30 | TGTGCCTGGAGTGTAAACACCCTTTATAATTCACCCCTCCACTTT | CAWSVNTLYNSPLHF
- | TRBJ1-1 | - | TRBV15 | TGTGCCACCAGCAGAGGAGGACAAGGCTCCACTGAAGCTTTCTTT | CATSRGGQGSTEAFF
- | TRBJ1-1 | - | TRBV5-1 | TGCGCCAGCAGCTTGGGGGCGTCACAGGAGAACACTGAAGCTTTCTTT | CASSLGASQENTEAFF
- | TRBJ2-5 | - | TRBV20-1 | TGCAGCGTAGGCGCGGGGACCCAGTACTTC | CSVGAGTQYF
- | TRBJ1-1 | - | TRBV29-1 | TGCAGCGGCAGTCCCAGGGGAAACACTGAAGCTTTCTTT | CSGSPRGNTEAFF
- | TRBJ2-7 | - | TRBV7-4 | TGTGCCAGCAACGAGACCGGGACATCCTTCTACGAGCAGTACTTC | CASNETGTSFYEQYF
- | TRBJ1-3 | - | TRBV9 | TGTGCCAGCAGCGTAGGGGGGGGGTCTGGAAACACCATATATTTT | CASSVGGGSGNTIYF